Below are 6 T cell receptor beta chains sequenced from a single sample in a study of T-cell memory formation after mild COVID-19. TCRdb re-analysed the 5' RACE reads in MiXCR, keeping a single row per CDR3 protein. The sample records approximately 88,000 distinct CDR3 sequences, roughly 23% being singletons. Material: PBMCs or a T cell subset sorted from them (not recorded which). Every receptor here comes from a young man who had mild COVID-19 (a few samples of this study predate the infection). Cell type and time point are not known.

The chain uses TRBV12-3 or TRBV12-4 and TRBJ1-1, with D unclear. There are 11 residues in the CDR3. Trimming pared 3 bases from V and 8 bases from J, leaving 7 bases between. CDR3 in amino acids: CASSLSAEAFF. The CDR3 bases are TGTGCCAGCAGTTTGAGCGCCGAAGCTTTCTTT.

This sequence joins TRBV20-1 and TRBJ2-3; 8 bases are a match to TRBD1. The CDR3 totals 14 residues. Germline lookup yields CDR1 DFQATT and CDR2 SNEGSKA (reference sequence). Germline trimming cut 4 bases from V and 1 base from J; bases unmatched to any gene: 4. CDR3: CSATTGAGTDTQYF. Here the CDR3 DNA reads TGCAGTGCTACGACAGGGGCCGGCACAGATACGCAGTATTTT.

The chain carries TRBV5-1 and TRBJ2-5, with D maybe TRBD1 (6 bases). V lost 4 bases, J lost 5 bases, and 15 bases lay in between. Germline V gene sequence: CDR1 SGHRS, CDR2 YFSETQ. The CDR3 has 14 residues. The CDR3 nucleotides read TGCGCCAGCAGCAACTACAGGGTGTCGGAGACCCAGTACTTC. Translating it yields CASSNYRVSETQYF.

The chain has TRBV7-9 and TRBJ2-7; D perhaps matches TRBD2 (6 bases). The V and J ends lost 3 bases and 7 bases respectively, with 10 bases between them. The CDR3 is made up of 12 amino acids. Looked up from germline, CDR1 is SEHNR and CDR2 is FQNEAQ (reference sequence). CDR3 in amino acids: CASSLAGREQYV. The DNA for the CDR3 is TGTGCCAGCAGCTTGGCCGGGAGAGAGCAGTACGTC.

This clonotype was counted a few times. For the CDR3, the DNA is TGTGCCAGCAGTCCCCGGGGGGTTCAGACTGAAGCTTTCTTT. Protein product: CASSPRGVQTEAFF. The V gene is TRBV6-5, the J gene TRBJ1-1; possible D gene TRBD1, 5 bases. This CDR3 is 14 amino acids long. V was cut by 5 bases and J by 5 bases, with 15 bases left in between. Germline CDR1 reads MNHEY; CDR2 reads SVGAGI.

The chain links TRBV7-9 to TRBJ2-7; D not resolved. CDR3 length equals 13 residues. CDR1 SEHNR and CDR2 FQNEAQ come from the germline V gene (reference sequence). The ends were cut back, 3 bases at V and 0 bases at J, with 6 bases in the middle. The CDR3 sequence is CASSLAVSYEQYF. CDR3 coding DNA: TGTGCCAGCAGCTTGGCAGTCTCCTACGAGCAGTACTTC. Full variable domain (missing parts from reference TRBV7-9 and TRBJ2-7): DTGVSQNPRHKITKRGQNVTFRCDPISEHNRLYWYRQTLGQGPEFLTYFQNEAQLEKSRLLSDRFSAERPKGSFSTLEIQRTEQGDSAMYLCASSLAVSYEQYFGPGTRLTVT.